A selection of T cell receptor beta chains follows, all from one sample in a study of blood T cell repertoires in COVID-19. Sequenced by immunoSEQ multiplex PCR; TCRdb stores in-frame clones only, minus some. This table holds about 210,000 clones, just under 85% found once. Sequenced material: peripheral blood. These receptors originate from a woman in her 50s with active or convalescent COVID-19. Both conserved end residues are part of each CDR3. The D gene is left open where the match is weak. Only part of the rows carry a size: once, few, many, or a class if the clone is expanded.

CDR3 protein | CDR3 DNA | D gene | J gene | V gene | CDR3 length | clone size
CASSLEGGPADTQYF | TGTGCCAGCAGCTTGGAGGGGGGGCCGGCAGATACGCAGTATTTT | - | TRBJ2-3 | TRBV11-2 | 15 | once
CASSLGQGAGQPQHF | TGTGCCAGCAGCCTAGGACAGGGGGCAGGACAGCCCCAGCATTTT | TRBD1 | TRBJ1-5 | TRBV3-1/TRBV3-2 | 15 | -
CASSLEGRGNTIYF | TGTGCCAGCAGCTTGGAGGGACGCGGAAACACCATATATTTT | - | TRBJ1-3 | TRBV6-5 | 14 | once
CSVGTDNTEAFF | TGCAGCGTTGGGACAGACAACACTGAAGCTTTCTTT | - | TRBJ1-1 | TRBV29-1 | 12 | -
CASSFAGGNTGELFF | TGCGCCAGCAGCTTCGCCGGAGGAAACACCGGGGAGCTGTTTTTT | - | TRBJ2-2 | TRBV5-1 | 15 | -
CASSVRRTGVNNEQFF | TGTGCCAGTAGTGTCCGGCGTACAGGGGTTAACAATGAGCAGTTCTTC | TRBD1 | TRBJ2-1 | TRBV19 | 16 | -
CASSSGTGNEQFF | TGCGCCAGCAGCTCCGGGACAGGTAATGAGCAGTTCTTC | TRBD1 | TRBJ2-1 | TRBV5-1 | 13 | -
CASSERTDLNTEAFF | TGCGCCAGCAGCGAGAGGACAGATTTGAACACTGAAGCTTTCTTT | - | TRBJ1-1 | TRBV5-1 | 15 | -
CATREGTGGLSGELFF | TGTGCCACACGCGAAGGGACAGGAGGCCTCAGCGGGGAGCTGTTTTTT | TRBD1 | TRBJ2-2 | TRBV19 | 16 | once
CASSLSGKGYTF | TGTGCCAGCAGTTTAAGCGGGAAGGGCTACACCTTC | - | TRBJ1-2 | TRBV28 | 12 | -